The 21 T cell receptor beta chains below were found in one sample sequenced in a study of T cell repertoires in cytomegalovirus infection. TCRdb re-called the reads with MiXCR, one entry per CDR3 protein. The sample has around 140,000 distinct CDR3 sequences, about 6.5% seen once; the top ten hold under 20%. Specimen: PBMCs. These TCRs come from a human donor in good health (CMV status not recorded). Some clones in this sample may be carry-over from other donors' samples.

This clonotype was seen many times. One end of the junction varies from germline; a read error may be responsible. This chain uses TRBV7-7 with TRBJ2-1; D gene uncertain. CDR1 and CDR2 (germline): SSHAT, FNYEAQ (reference sequence). This CDR3 is built from 14 residues. CDR3 sequence (DNA): TGTGCTAGCAGCTCAATCGTCAGCTCCAATGAGCAGTTCTTC. Protein product: CASSSIVSSNEQFF. Full variable domain (remainder filled in from reference TRBV7-7 and TRBJ2-1): GAGVSQSPRYKVTKRGQDVTLRCDPISSHATLYWYQQALGQGPEFLTYFNYEAQPDKSGLPSDRFSAERPEGSISTLTIQRTEQRDSAMYRCASSSIVSSNEQFFGPGTRLTVL.

This clonotype was seen repeatedly, ten times or more. The chain uses TRBV5-6 and TRBJ2-5, with 7 bases matching TRBD2. V dropped 1 base and J dropped 5; count of bases not matched to a gene: 11. The V gene's germline CDR1 is SGHDT and CDR2 YYEEEE. The CDR3 has 16 residues. Written as DNA, the CDR3 is TGTGCCAGCAGCTTGTTAGGTCGGGGAGGGTGGGAGACCCAGTACTTC. This encodes CASSLLGRGGWETQYF.

This clonotype was seen many times. The CDR3 region has the DNA TGTGCCAGCAGCAGGGGTAGGGGTCAGACTGAAGCTTTCTTT. This codes for CASSRGRGQTEAFF. The rearrangement uses TRBV7-2 and TRBJ1-1; D may be TRBD1 (5 bases). Germline V gene data show CDR1 as SGHTA and CDR2 as FQGNSA. This CDR3 is built from 14 residues. The V end was cut by 5 bases, the J end by 5 bases, with 15 bases between.

This clonotype was recorded many times. The chain employs TRBV19 and TRBJ1-3, with TRBD1 matching over 8 bases. The germline gives CDR1 LNHDA, CDR2 SQIVND (reference sequence). The CDR3 is 16 residues long. Trimming took 9 bases from V and 1 from J; bases not matched to a gene: 11. CDR3 residues: CASANLRGLSGNTIYF. Written as DNA, the CDR3 is TGTGCCAGCGCGAACCTCAGGGGGCTATCTGGAAACACCATATATTTT.

The sample holds many counts of this clonotype. The genes are TRBV7-8 and TRBJ2-3; D uncertain. Between the trimmed V and J ends, which lost 1 base and 4 bases, there was a span of 6 bases. The germline CDR1 and CDR2 sequences are SGHVS and FQNEAQ. This CDR3 has 13 residues. The CDR3 nucleotides are TGTGCCAGCAGCTTAGATAAGGCAGATACGCAGTATTTT. Amino acid sequence: CASSLDKADTQYF.

The chain employs TRBV11-2 and TRBJ1-1; D gene ambiguous. This CDR3 region has 14 residues. Per the germline V gene, CDR1 is SGHAT and CDR2 is FQNNGV. With 0 bases removed from V and 5 bases from J, the gap between germline ends came to 10 bases. CDR3 sequence: CASSLDYRRTEAFF. The CDR3 nucleotides read TGTGCCAGCAGCTTAGATTACCGGAGGACTGAAGCTTTCTTT.

This clonotype was seen at least ten times. One end of the junction is discordant with germline, which a read error may explain. The chain is built from TRBV27 and TRBJ2-3, with D maybe TRBD1 (6 bases). Germline CDR1 reads MNHEY; CDR2 reads SMNVEV (reference sequence). This CDR3 contains 14 residues. The CDR3 region is CASSLNRQVDTKYF. CDR3 sequence (DNA): TGTGCCAGCAGTCTAAATCGACAGGTTGATACGAAGTATTTT.

Ten or more counts support this clonotype. This chain links TRBV29-1 with TRBJ2-5, with D possibly TRBD1 on 7 matching bases. The V and J ends lost 6 bases and 4 bases respectively, with 12 bases between them. The CDR3 covers 12 residues. Germline values: CDR1 SQVTM, CDR2 ANQGSEA. CDR3 in DNA: TGCAGCGTCGGGGGACAGAGAGAGACCCAGTACTTC. Protein product: CSVGGQRETQYF.

This clonotype was counted many times. J is TRBJ2-1 and V is TRBV10-3; 9 nucleotides match TRBD2. The junction had 6 bases not matched to a gene; V was cut back by 7 bases and J by 8 bases. Germline CDR1 is ENHRY and CDR2 is SYGVKD. This CDR3 contains 13 residues. For the CDR3, the DNA is TGTGCCATCAACCCCGGGACTAGCCATGAGCAGTTCTTC. This gives the protein CAINPGTSHEQFF.

The chain has TRBV2 and TRBJ2-3; D is ambiguous. The CDR3 is 13 residues long. V dropped 6 bases and J dropped 2 bases, with 9 bases sitting between them. CDR1 and CDR2 (germline): SNHLY, FYNNEI. The CDR3 sequence: CASSRVNTDTQYF. The CDR3 nucleotides are TGTGCCAGCAGCCGGGTCAACACAGATACGCAGTATTTT. The full variable domain, its missing parts supplied by reference TRBV2 and TRBJ2-3, is EPEVTQTPSHQVTQMGQEVILRCVPISNHLYFYWYRQILGQKVEFLVSFYNNEISEKSEIFDDQFSVERPDGSNFTLKIRSTKLEDSAMYFCASSRVNTDTQYFGPGTRLTVL.

A few counts support this clonotype. The chain couples TRBV5-5 to TRBJ2-3; 15 nucleotides align to TRBD2. The length of the CDR3 is 16 residues. CDR1 and CDR2 from the germline V gene are SGHKS and YYEKEE (reference sequence). With V trimmed by 4 bases and J by 4 bases, 4 bases remained unmatched. This CDR3 is CASSARTSGGADTQYF. In DNA, the CDR3 is TGTGCCAGCAGCGCTCGGACTAGCGGGGGGGCAGATACGCAGTATTTT.

This clonotype was recorded at least ten times. The chain employs TRBV7-2 and TRBJ2-7; TRBD1 matches 7 bases. CDR3 length: 14 residues. Germline V gene lookup returns CDR1 SGHTA and CDR2 FQGNSA. Losses at the gene ends were 3 bases for V and 2 bases for J; bases not matched to a gene: 4. This chain's CDR3 is CASSFIGTAYEQYF. CDR3 DNA sequence: TGTGCCAGCAGCTTTATTGGGACAGCCTACGAGCAGTACTTC.

This clonotype was observed at least ten times. This sequence joins TRBV28 and TRBJ2-2; D not resolved. Germline V CDR1 and CDR2: MDHEN, SYDVKM. Trimming cost V 6 bases and J 0 bases, with 11 bases left between them. The CDR3 runs to 15 residues. For the CDR3, the DNA is TGTGCCAGCAGCCATCATCGACCGAACACCGGGGAGCTGTTTTTT. Translating it yields CASSHHRPNTGELFF.

This clonotype was seen at least ten times. The V call is TRBV7-2, the J call TRBJ1-2; D unresolved. With 0 bases removed from V and 6 bases from J, the gap between germline ends came to 14 bases. Germline V gene sequence: CDR1 SGHTA, CDR2 FQGNSA. CDR3 size: 15 residues. The CDR3 region has the DNA TGTGCCAGCAGCTTAGCCGGGCTAGCCCAGAATGGCTACACCTTC. Residues: CASSLAGLAQNGYTF.

CDR3 nucleotides: TGCGCCAGCAGCTTGGGGACAGGTCGTTATGGCTACACCTTC. Its protein product is CASSLGTGRYGYTF. The chain uses TRBV5-1 and TRBJ1-2; 7 bases line up with TRBD1. This CDR3 is built from 14 residues. Germline loops: CDR1 SGHRS, CDR2 YFSETQ. Germline trimming cut 0 bases from V and 5 bases from J; bases unmatched to any gene: 4.

There are many counts of this clonotype. The CDR3 loop reads CASRNGGSETQYF. DNA of the CDR3: TGTGCCAGCAGAAACGGGGGTTCAGAGACCCAGTACTTC. The chain joins TRBV7-9 to TRBJ2-5; weak D call: TRBD2 (6 bases). CDR1 is SEHNR, CDR2 FQNEAQ, per germline (reference sequence). V gave up 6 bases and J gave up 4 bases, with 12 bases separating them. The CDR3 length is 13 residues.

This rearrangement joins TRBV9 to TRBJ2-1; D call uncertain. The germline gives CDR1 SGDLS, CDR2 YYNGEE. This CDR3 contains 16 residues. V dropped 3 bases and J dropped 0 bases, with 13 bases sitting between them. CDR3 in amino acids: CASSALSVSSYNEQFF. In DNA form, the CDR3 reads TGTGCCAGCAGCGCGTTAAGCGTTAGCTCCTACAATGAGCAGTTCTTC.

This clonotype was detected a few times. CDR3 nucleotide sequence: TGTGCCAGCAGCTATGGGGGAGTCCTTGACACTGAAGCTTTCTTT. Protein: CASSYGGVLDTEAFF. The chain is built from TRBV7-2 and TRBJ1-1; possible D gene TRBD1, 5 bases. V was cut by 4 bases and J by 3 bases, with 15 bases left in between. The germline V gene has CDR1 SGHTA and CDR2 FQGNSA. The CDR3 loop spans 15 amino acids.

This clonotype showed up many times. This sequence joins TRBV9 and TRBJ2-6; D is unresolved. The CDR3 has 15 amino acids. Germline V gives CDR1 SGDLS, CDR2 YYNGEE. V was trimmed by 4 bases and J by 6 bases, leaving 14 bases between them. The chain's CDR3 is CASSPLAGEANVLTF. The CDR3 DNA follows: TGTGCCAGCAGCCCCTTGGCAGGCGAGGCCAACGTCCTGACTTTC. The whole variable domain, filled in from reference TRBV9 and TRBJ2-6, reads DSGVTQTPKHLITATGQRVTLRCSPRSGDLSVYWYQQSLDQGLQFLIQYYNGEERAKGNILERFSAQQFPDLHSELNLSSLELGDSALYFCASSPLAGEANVLTFGAGSRLTVL.

In this sample, this clonotype turned up many times. The V and J genes are TRBV5-4 and TRBJ1-2, with D possibly matching TRBD1 (6 bases). Germline lookup yields CDR1 SGHNT and CDR2 YYREEE (reference sequence). The CDR3 totals 13 residues. With 6 bases removed from V and 7 bases from J, the gap between germline ends came to 16 bases. The CDR3 sequence is CASTATGYAGYTF. The CDR3 DNA is TGTGCCAGCACCGCCACAGGGTACGCTGGCTACACCTTC.

The V gene is TRBV19, the J gene TRBJ1-6; D remains ambiguous. CDR1 LNHDA and CDR2 SQIVND come from the germline V gene (reference sequence). This CDR3 region has 12 residues. Trimming took off 6 bases at V and 11 bases at J, with 11 bases between the two ends. The CDR3 DNA sequence: TGTGCCAGTAGATTTCACTCTACACCCCTCCACTTT. It is translated as CASRFHSTPLHF.